Described below is a single T cell receptor (beta chain) sequence and its context. What it recognizes is unknown. The authors ran a second PCR of about 6 to 11 cycles using a sample-barcoded 5' primer and a J-beta primer mix. Researchers report that a template-switch adaptor with 12 random nucleotides tagged each cDNA molecule. Each sample provided no less than 2.5 million CDR3-containing paired-end reads. A single record per CDR3 protein comes from TCRdb applying MiXCR to the 5' RACE reads. Of 850,000 to 1,000,000 distinct CDR3 sequences detected, about 48% appear once; the ten largest clones hold roughly 13%. The germline CDR1 and CDR2 sequences are MNHNS and SASEGT. The CDR3 has 13 amino acids. The data originate from a study of blood T cells in healthy people across ages. Study-wide results and caveats: Estimates drawn from one million T cells were deemed to understate diversity. With age, beta diversity per million T cells declined roughly linearly, significantly by approximately 40.

The V gene is TRBV6-1, the J gene TRBJ2-4; 7 positions agree with TRBD1. Gene TRBJ2-7 matches the end of the DNA better, so the J call may be wrong. The sequenced sample consisted of blood. This clonotype was obtained from a man aged 30-40 years in good health. CDR3 sequence: CASLQGRPYEQYF. In DNA form, the CDR3 reads TGTGCCAGCCTACAGGGGCGACCATACGAGCAGTACTTC.